The rows below give T cell receptor beta chains drawn from one sample of a study of human T cells and chemical hapten exposure. TCRdb recomputed calls from the 5' RACE reads with MiXCR, one row per CDR3 protein. In the table there are approximately 150,000 distinct CDR3 sequences, about 4% of which are singletons. These receptors all come from a female donor in good health. Both conserved end residues are part of each CDR3. D genes are given only for firm matches. Size is omitted from some rows. Given values are once, few, many or a class for expanded clones.

TRBV18	TRBJ1-6	many	-	CASSQASAISSYNSPLHF	TGTGCCAGCTCTCAGGCATCGGCAATCAGCTCCTATAATTCACCCCTCCACTTT
TRBV20-1	TRBJ2-1	many	-	CSARVRTGASYNEQFF	TGCAGTGCTAGAGTAAGAACTGGCGCGTCCTACAATGAGCAGTTCTTC
TRBV7-2	TRBJ2-5	-	TRBD2	CASQLTLAGGRETQYF	TGTGCCAGCCAGCTTACTCTAGCGGGGGGGCGGGAGACCCAGTACTTC
TRBV23-1	TRBJ2-1	many	-	CAFWGGLLDEQFF	TGCGCCTTTTGGGGGGGCCTATTGGATGAGCAGTTCTTC
TRBV29-1	TRBJ2-5	many	-	CSVESVQVETQYF	TGCAGCGTTGAGAGTGTACAGGTAGAGACCCAGTACTTC
TRBV6-6	TRBJ2-3	-	TRBD1	CASRRTGNTDTQYF	TGTGCCAGCAGGCGGACAGGGAACACAGATACGCAGTATTTT
TRBV25-1	TRBJ2-7	-	TRBD1	CASSVWTGGPYEQYF	TGTGCCAGCAGTGTATGGACAGGGGGTCCCTACGAGCAGTACTTC
TRBV27	TRBJ1-1	many	-	CASSLKQNTEAFF	TGTGCCAGCAGTTTAAAACAGAACACTGAAGCTTTCTTT
TRBV12-5	TRBJ1-1	many	-	CASGLGTGNTEAFF	TGTGCTAGTGGTTTGGGCACAGGGAACACTGAAGCTTTCTTT
TRBV7-2	TRBJ1-3	many	-	CASSLQAYSGNTIYF	TGTGCCAGCAGCTTGCAGGCCTACTCTGGAAACACCATATATTTT
TRBV25-1	TRBJ1-6	many	-	CASSKGRAALHF	TGTGCCAGCAGCAAAGGCAGGGCGGCCCTCCACTTT
TRBV20-1	TRBJ1-2	many	-	CSARETGHIDGYTF	TGCAGTGCTAGAGAAACCGGTCACATCGATGGCTACACCTTC
TRBV2	TRBJ1-2	many	TRBD1	CARSEGARSYGYTF	TGTGCCAGGAGTGAGGGGGCTAGGTCTTATGGCTACACCTTC
TRBV27	TRBJ2-7	many	-	CASARSSYEQYF	TGTGCCAGCGCTCGGAGCTCCTACGAGCAGTACTTC
TRBV11-2	TRBJ2-3	-	TRBD2	CASSLVRRGGSSGDTQYF	TGTGCCAGCAGCTTAGTGCGGCGGGGGGGCTCGTCGGGGGATACGCAGTATTTT
TRBV19	TRBJ1-4	many	TRBD1	CASRPTGGREKLFF	TGTGCCAGCCGCCCGACAGGGGGCAGAGAAAAACTGTTTTTT
TRBV5-1	TRBJ2-7	many	TRBD2	CASSVLSGGLDEQYF	TGCGCCAGCAGCGTACTGTCGGGGGGTCTCGACGAGCAGTACTTC
TRBV9	TRBJ1-2	few	-	CASSVVKGCNYGYTF	TGTGCCAGCAGCGTAGTGAAGGGATGCAATTATGGCTACACCTTC
TRBV7-2	TRBJ2-3	many	TRBD2	CASSLRRLAATDTQYF	TGTGCCAGCAGCTTAAGGAGACTAGCGGCTACAGATACGCAGTATTTT
TRBV20-1	TRBJ2-3	medium-sized	-	CSATADSRGWGHTDTQYF	TGCAGTGCTACGGCGGACAGCCGAGGTTGGGGACACACAGATACGCAGTATTTT
TRBV20-1	TRBJ2-3	many	-	CSARDLKGLDTQYF	TGCAGTGCTAGAGATTTAAAGGGACTAGATACGCAGTATTTT
TRBV5-4	TRBJ2-7	many	TRBD1	CASSLGTGAYEQYF	TGTGCCAGCAGCTTGGGGACAGGGGCCTACGAGCAGTACTTC
TRBV6-2/TRBV6-3	TRBJ1-5	many	-	CASSSSGFSSQPQHF	TGTGCCAGCAGTTCCTCCGGCTTCTCCTCGCAGCCCCAGCATTTT
TRBV6-5	TRBJ1-3	many	-	CASNQREASGNTIYF	TGTGCCAGCAACCAAAGGGAAGCCTCTGGAAACACCATATATTTT
TRBV3-1	TRBJ1-5	-	-	CASSQRGVGNQPQHF	TGTGCCAGCAGCCAGAGGGGAGTGGGCAATCAGCCCCAGCATTTT
TRBV6-5	TRBJ2-5	many	TRBD1	CASRPLPTGGGETQYF	TGTGCCAGCAGACCTCTACCGACAGGGGGAGGAGAGACCCAGTACTTC
TRBV30	TRBJ1-6	many	-	CAWSGSYNSPLHF	TGTGCCTGGAGCGGCTCCTATAATTCACCCCTCCACTTT
TRBV27	TRBJ2-7	many	TRBD2	CASSPSGGSRYYEQYF	TGTGCCAGCAGTCCCAGCGGGGGCTCCCGATACTACGAGCAGTACTTC
TRBV6-2/TRBV6-3	TRBJ1-5	few	TRBD1	CASTLGTGGGINQPQHF	TGTGCCAGCACCCTAGGAACAGGGGGAGGAATAAATCAGCCCCAGCATTTT
TRBV5-8	TRBJ1-6	-	TRBD1	CASSRDRGTPLHF	TGTGCCAGCAGCAGGGACAGGGGAACACCCCTCCACTTT
TRBV1	TRBJ2-5	few	-	CTSRLEETQYF	TGCACCAGCAGACTAGAAGAGACCCAGTACTTC